These 2 T cell receptor beta chains were sequenced from one sample in a study of breast tumors, draining lymph nodes, adjacent tissues. The lymph nodes were axillary draining lymph nodes from breast cancer patients. TCRdb passed the multiplex PCR reads through MiXCR, listing each CDR3 protein once. This table has around 140,000 distinct CDR3 sequences, more than 20% appearing once. The sequenced sample was axillary lymph node tissue. The source of these receptors is a female donor with breast cancer. Some clones in this sample may be carry-over from other donors' samples.

Comments on this clonotype: This may arise from a read error, as a much more abundant clone is one base away. This chain connects TRBV19 to TRBJ1-2, with 7 positions matching TRBD1. CDR1 is LNHDA, CDR2 SQIVND, per germline (reference sequence). The CDR3 contains 16 residues. The CDR3 sequence: CASSIGYRGLDYSYTF. CDR3 DNA sequence: TGTGCCAGTAGTATAGGGTACAGGGGACTGGACTATAGCTACACCTTC.

This clonotype has ten or more counts. This rearrangement joins TRBV6-5 to TRBJ1-6; 10 bases fit TRBD1. The length of the CDR3 is 15 residues. Trimming removed 2 bases from V and 10 bases from J; junction bases left unmatched: 5. Germline V CDR1 and CDR2: MNHEY, SVGAGI. The CDR3 bases are TGTGCCAGCAGTTACGGACAGGGGGAACGGTCACCCCTCCACTTT. This sequence encodes CASSYGQGERSPLHF.